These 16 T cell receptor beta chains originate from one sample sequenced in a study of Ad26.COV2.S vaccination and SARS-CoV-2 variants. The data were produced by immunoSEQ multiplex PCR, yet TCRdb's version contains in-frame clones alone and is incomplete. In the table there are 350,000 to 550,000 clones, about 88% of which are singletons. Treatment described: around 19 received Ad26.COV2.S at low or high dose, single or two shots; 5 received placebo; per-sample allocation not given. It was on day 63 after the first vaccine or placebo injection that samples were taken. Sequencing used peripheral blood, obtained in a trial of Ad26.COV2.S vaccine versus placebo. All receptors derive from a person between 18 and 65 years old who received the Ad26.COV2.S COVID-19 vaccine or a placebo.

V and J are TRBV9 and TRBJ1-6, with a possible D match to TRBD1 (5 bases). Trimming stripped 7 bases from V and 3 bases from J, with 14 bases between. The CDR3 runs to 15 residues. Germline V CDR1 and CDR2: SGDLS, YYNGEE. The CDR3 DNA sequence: TGTGCCAGCTCCCCGGAGGGGAACTATAATTCACCCCTCCACTTT. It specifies CASSPEGNYNSPLHF.

CDR3 sequence (DNA): TGTGCCACCAGTGACTCACGACAATTTAACTATGGCTACACCTTC. Its translation is CATSDSRQFNYGYTF. The gene calls are TRBV24-1 and TRBJ1-2; no firm D call. This CDR3 is built from 15 residues. Deletions cut 4 bases from V and 1 base from J, with 12 bases between. Germline V gives CDR1 KGHDR, CDR2 SFDVKD.

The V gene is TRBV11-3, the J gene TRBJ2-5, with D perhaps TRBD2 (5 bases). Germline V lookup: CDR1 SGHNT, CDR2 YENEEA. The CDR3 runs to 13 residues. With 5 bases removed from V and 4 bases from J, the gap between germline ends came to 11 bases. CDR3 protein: CASSRGGLETQYF. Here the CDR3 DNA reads TGTGCCAGCAGCCGCGGTGGACTAGAGACCCAGTACTTC.

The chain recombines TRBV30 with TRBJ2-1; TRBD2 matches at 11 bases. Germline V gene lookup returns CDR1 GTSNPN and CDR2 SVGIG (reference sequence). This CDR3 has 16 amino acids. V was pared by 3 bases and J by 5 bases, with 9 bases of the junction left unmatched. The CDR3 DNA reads TGTGCCTGGAGGGGATTTAGCGGGAGGGCCCACAATGAGCAGTTCTTC. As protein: CAWRGFSGRAHNEQFF.

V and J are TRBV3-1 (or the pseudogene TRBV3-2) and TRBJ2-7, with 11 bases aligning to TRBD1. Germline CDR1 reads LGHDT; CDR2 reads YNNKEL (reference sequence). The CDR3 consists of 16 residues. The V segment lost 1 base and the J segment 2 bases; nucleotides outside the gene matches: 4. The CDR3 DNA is TGTGCCAGCAGCCAAGGGACAGGGGGCTACCCCTACGAGCAGTACTTC. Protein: CASSQGTGGYPYEQYF.

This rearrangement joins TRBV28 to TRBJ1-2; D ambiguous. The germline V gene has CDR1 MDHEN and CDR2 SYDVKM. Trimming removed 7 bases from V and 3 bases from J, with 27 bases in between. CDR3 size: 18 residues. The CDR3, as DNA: TGTGCCAGCACCCCATTCGTCGTACTTCGGGGTTCCCACTATGGCTACACCTTC. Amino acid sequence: CASTPFVVLRGSHYGYTF.

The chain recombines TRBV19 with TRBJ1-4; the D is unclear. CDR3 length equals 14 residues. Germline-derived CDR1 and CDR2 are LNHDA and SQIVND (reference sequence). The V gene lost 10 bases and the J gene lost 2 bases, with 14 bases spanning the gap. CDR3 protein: CATYGPLTNEKLFF. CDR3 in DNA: TGTGCCACCTACGGCCCGCTTACTAATGAAAAACTGTTTTTT. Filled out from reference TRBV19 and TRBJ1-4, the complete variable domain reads DGGITQSPKYLFRKEGQNVTLSCEQNLNHDAMYWYRQDPGQGLRLIYYSQIVNDFQKGDIAEGYSVSREKKESFPLTVTSAQKNPTAFYLCATYGPLTNEKLFFGSGTQLSVL.

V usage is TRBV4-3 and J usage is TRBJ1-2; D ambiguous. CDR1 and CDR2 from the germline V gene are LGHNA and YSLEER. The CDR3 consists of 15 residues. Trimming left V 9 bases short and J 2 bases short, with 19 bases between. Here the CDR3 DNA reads TGCGCCAGTAGCGGAAATATGAGGGCGAACTATGGCTACACCTTC. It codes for CASSGNMRANYGYTF.

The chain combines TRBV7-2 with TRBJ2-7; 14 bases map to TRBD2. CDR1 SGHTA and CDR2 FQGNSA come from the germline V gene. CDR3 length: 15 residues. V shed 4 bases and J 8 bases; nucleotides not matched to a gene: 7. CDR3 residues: CASSSSGTSGGKQYF. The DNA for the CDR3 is TGTGCCAGCAGCTCCAGCGGGACTAGCGGGGGTAAGCAGTACTTC.

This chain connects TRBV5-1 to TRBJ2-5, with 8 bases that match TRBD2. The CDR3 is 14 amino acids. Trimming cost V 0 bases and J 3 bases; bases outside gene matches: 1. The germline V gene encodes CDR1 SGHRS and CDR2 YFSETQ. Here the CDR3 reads CASSLVSGEETQYF. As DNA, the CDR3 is TGCGCCAGCAGCTTGGTTAGCGGGGAAGAGACCCAGTACTTC.

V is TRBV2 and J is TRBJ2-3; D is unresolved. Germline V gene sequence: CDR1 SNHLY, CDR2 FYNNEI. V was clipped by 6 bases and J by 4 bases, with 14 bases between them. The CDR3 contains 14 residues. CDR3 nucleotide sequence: TGTGCCAGCAGCTTCGTCCGTGATTCAGATACGCAGTATTTT. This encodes CASSFVRDSDTQYF.

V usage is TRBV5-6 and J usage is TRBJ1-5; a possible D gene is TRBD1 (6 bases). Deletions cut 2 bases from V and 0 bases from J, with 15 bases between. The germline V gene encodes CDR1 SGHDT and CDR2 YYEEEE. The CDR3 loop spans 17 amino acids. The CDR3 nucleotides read TGTGCCAGCAGCTTAGGGCCCGGGGGCGGTAGCAATCAGCCCCAGCATTTT. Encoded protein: CASSLGPGGGSNQPQHF.

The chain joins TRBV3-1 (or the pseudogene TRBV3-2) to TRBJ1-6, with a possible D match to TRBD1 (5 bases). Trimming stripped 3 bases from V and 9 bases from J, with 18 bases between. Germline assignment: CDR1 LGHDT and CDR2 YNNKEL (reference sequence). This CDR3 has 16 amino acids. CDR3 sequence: CASSHAPPRVGSPLHF. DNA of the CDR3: TGTGCCAGCAGCCACGCCCCCCCCAGGGTGGGTTCACCCCTCCACTTT.

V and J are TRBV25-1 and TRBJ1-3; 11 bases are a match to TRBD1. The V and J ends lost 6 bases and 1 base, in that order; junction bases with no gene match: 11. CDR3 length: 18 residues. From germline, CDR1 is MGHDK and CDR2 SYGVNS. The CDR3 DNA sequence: TGTGCCAGCAGCGCGCCACCTGGACAGGGGGCGTCTGGAAACACCATATATTTT. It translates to CASSAPPGQGASGNTIYF.

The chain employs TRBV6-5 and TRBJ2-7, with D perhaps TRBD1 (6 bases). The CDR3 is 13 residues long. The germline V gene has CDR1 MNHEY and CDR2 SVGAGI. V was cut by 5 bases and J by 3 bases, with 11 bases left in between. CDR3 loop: CASSPGHLYEQYF. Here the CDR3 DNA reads TGTGCCAGCAGTCCGGGACATCTCTACGAGCAGTACTTC.

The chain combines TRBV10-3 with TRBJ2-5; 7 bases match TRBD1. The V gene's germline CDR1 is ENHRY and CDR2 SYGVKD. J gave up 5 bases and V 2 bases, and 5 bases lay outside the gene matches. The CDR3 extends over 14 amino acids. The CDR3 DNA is TGTGCCATCAGTGAGGGAACAGGGGTCGAGACCCAGTACTTC. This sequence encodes CAISEGTGVETQYF.